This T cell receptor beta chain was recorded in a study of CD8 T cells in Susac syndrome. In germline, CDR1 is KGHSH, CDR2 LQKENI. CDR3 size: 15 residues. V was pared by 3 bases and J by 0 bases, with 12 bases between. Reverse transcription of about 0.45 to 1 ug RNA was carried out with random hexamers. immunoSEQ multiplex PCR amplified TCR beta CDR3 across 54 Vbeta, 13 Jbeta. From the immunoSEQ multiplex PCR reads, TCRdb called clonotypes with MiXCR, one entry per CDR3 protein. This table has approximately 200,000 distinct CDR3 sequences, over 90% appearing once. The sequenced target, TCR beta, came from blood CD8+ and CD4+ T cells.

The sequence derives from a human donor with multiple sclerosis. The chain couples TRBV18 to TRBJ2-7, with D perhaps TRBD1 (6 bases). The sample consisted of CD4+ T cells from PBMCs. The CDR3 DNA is TGTGCCAGCTCACCTAACAGGGTCAGCTCCTACGAGCAGTACTTC. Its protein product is CASSPNRVSSYEQYF.